Presented here are 15 T cell receptor beta chains from one specimen sequenced in a study of blood T cells in healthy people across ages. It was with a sample-barcoded 5' primer and a J-beta primer mix that a second PCR of roughly 7 to 12 cycles was run. TCRdb processed the 5' RACE reads anew with MiXCR; each CDR3 protein has one entry. The sample carries about 1.1 million distinct CDR3 sequences, less than 45% recorded once. What was sequenced was blood. These receptors came from a young man in good health.

Turning to this clonotype: A much larger clone differs by one base, so this may be a read error. The genes are TRBV29-1 and TRBJ1-2; D uncertain. Trimming took 3 bases from V and 3 from J, leaving 17 bases between them. The CDR3 runs to 15 residues. Germline CDR1 reads SQVTM; CDR2 reads ANQGSEA. The CDR3 protein is CSVDKGGSWDYGYTF. CDR3 nucleotide sequence: TGCAGCGTTGACAAGGGCGGATCCTGGGACTATGGCTACACCTTC. Full variable domain (outside the CDR3, taken from reference TRBV29-1 and TRBJ1-2): SAVISQKPSRDICQRGTSLTIQCQVDSQVTMMFWYRQQPGQSLTLIATANQGSEATYESGFVIDKFPISRPNLTFSTLTVSNMSPEDSSIYLCSVDKGGSWDYGYTFGSGTRLTVV.

This chain links TRBV27 with TRBJ2-1; TRBD2 aligns across 7 bases. V trimming: 5 bases; J trimming: 9 bases; junction bases outside the gene matches: 4. Germline V gene data show CDR1 as MNHEY and CDR2 as SMNVEV (reference sequence). The CDR3 runs 12 residues. The CDR3 loop reads CASSAGAGEQFF. The CDR3 nucleotides read TGTGCCAGCAGTGCGGGAGCTGGTGAGCAGTTCTTC.

This clonotype appeared many times. The V gene is TRBV14, the J gene TRBJ2-7; D not certain. Per germline, CDR1 SGHDN and CDR2 FVKESK. The germline V and J ends were trimmed by 0 bases and 7 bases, with 7 bases remaining between them. The CDR3 extends over 12 amino acids. The CDR3 spells CASSQDWREQYF. CDR3 DNA sequence: TGTGCCAGCAGCCAAGATTGGAGAGAGCAGTACTTC. The full variable domain, in which reference TRBV14 and TRBJ2-7 provide the parts outside the CDR3, is EAGVTQFPSHSVIEKGQTVTLRCDPISGHDNLYWYRRVMGKEIKFLLHFVKESKQDESGMPNNRFLAERTGGTYSTLKVQPAELEDSGVYFCASSQDWREQYFGPGTRLTVT.

This clonotype was picked up a small number of times. The chain has TRBV5-1 and TRBJ2-2; 10 bases align to TRBD1. CDR1 and CDR2 from the germline V gene are SGHRS and YFSETQ. The CDR3 spans 16 residues. V dropped 7 bases and J dropped 3; count of bases not matched to a gene: 9. CDR3 DNA sequence: TGCGCCAGCGCTCTGGCAGGGACAGGGGACACCGGGGAGCTGTTTTTT. Protein product: CASALAGTGDTGELFF.

The rearrangement joins TRBV29-1 to TRBJ2-3; D gene uncertain. V lost 4 bases and J 11 bases, leaving 10 bases between the germline ends. Germline lookup yields CDR1 SQVTM and CDR2 ANQGSEA. The CDR3 runs 10 residues. CDR3 sequence (DNA): TGCAGCGTTGGTCCGGGTGGGCAGTATTTT. It encodes CSVGPGGQYF.

The chain joins TRBV12-3 or TRBV12-4 to TRBJ1-2, with D unresolved. Deletions cut 5 bases from V and 5 bases from J, with 12 bases between. The CDR3 loop spans 13 amino acids. The CDR3 is CASSPPRDYGYTF. CDR3 nucleotide sequence: TGTGCCAGCAGTCCCCCAAGGGATTATGGCTACACCTTC.

J is TRBJ2-1 and V is TRBV10-3, with 9 positions matching TRBD1. CDR1 ENHRY and CDR2 SYGVKD come from the germline V gene. V lost 6 bases, J lost 5 bases, and 2 bases stayed unmatched. There are 13 residues in the CDR3. The CDR3 nucleotides are TGTGCCATCAGGGGGGACAGGGACAATGAGCAGTTCTTC. It encodes CAIRGDRDNEQFF.

This clonotype was recorded a few times. The chain is built from TRBV18 and TRBJ2-3; TRBD1 aligns across 11 bases. The V segment lost 2 bases and the J segment 3 bases; nucleotides outside the gene matches: 7. The CDR3 is 17 residues long. Germline-derived CDR1 and CDR2 are KGHSH and LQKENI. The CDR3: CASSPTWTGGPTDTQYF. The CDR3 DNA sequence: TGTGCCAGCTCACCAACCTGGACAGGGGGCCCGACAGATACGCAGTATTTT. Looking up the rest from reference TRBV18 and TRBJ2-3 gives the full variable domain: NAGVMQNPRHLVRRRGQEARLRCSPMKGHSHVYWYRQLPEEGLKFMVYLQKENIIDESGMPKERFSAEFPKEGPSILRIQQVVRGDSAAYFCASSPTWTGGPTDTQYFGPGTRLTVL.

This clonotype appeared a few times. The rearrangement uses TRBV27 and TRBJ2-3, with 8 bases identical to TRBD1. The V and J ends lost 2 bases and 3 bases, in that order; junction bases with no gene match: 10. This CDR3 is built from 17 residues. CDR1 is MNHEY and CDR2 is SMNVEV in the germline V gene (reference sequence). CDR3 in DNA: TGTGCCAGCAGTTTAGTGGCAGGGGGCTTAGGAACAGATACGCAGTATTTT. As protein: CASSLVAGGLGTDTQYF.

This clonotype was found a few times. The gene calls are TRBV12-3 or TRBV12-4 and TRBJ1-1; 8 nucleotides match TRBD1. Trimming at V came to 5 bases and at J to 2 bases, leaving 7 bases not matched to a gene. The CDR3 spans 15 residues. CDR3 loop: CASSAEGQDNTEAFF. CDR3 coding DNA: TGTGCCAGCAGTGCTGAGGGACAGGATAACACTGAAGCTTTCTTT.

This clonotype was counted a single time. The chain joins TRBV15 to TRBJ1-2; D unclear. Between the trimmed V and J ends, which lost 1 base and 3 bases, there was a span of 6 bases. The CDR3 length is 13 residues. CDR1 and CDR2 (germline): LNHNV, YYDKDF (reference sequence). In nucleotides, the CDR3 is TGTGCCACCAGCAGAGCTAGCCACTATGGCTACACCTTC. It yields the protein CATSRASHYGYTF.

This clonotype has a single count. V and J are TRBV4-3 and TRBJ2-7; no clear D. The tail of the sequence fits TRBJ2-5 better, so the J call may be wrong. The CDR3 runs 14 residues. The V gene's germline CDR1 is LGHNA and CDR2 YSLEER. The CDR3 loop is CASSQGSPYETQYF. The CDR3 DNA reads TGCGCCAGCAGCCAGGGCTCCCCCTACGAGACCCAGTACTTC.

V gene TRBV20-1 combines with J gene TRBJ2-7; TRBD2 matches 11 bases. The CDR3 has 14 amino acids. The trim removed 6 bases at V and 1 base at J, leaving 5 bases unmatched. Germline assignment: CDR1 DFQATT and CDR2 SNEGSKA (reference sequence). The chain's CDR3 is CSARGLADSYEQYF. CDR3 bases: TGCAGTGCCCGGGGACTAGCGGATTCCTACGAGCAGTACTTC.

The chain employs TRBV28 and TRBJ1-2; D is perhaps TRBD1 (5 bases). V dropped 4 bases and J dropped 3 bases, with 12 bases sitting between them. This CDR3 region has 14 residues. Germline V gene data show CDR1 as MDHEN and CDR2 as SYDVKM. The chain's CDR3 is CASSWGRTDYGYTF. For the CDR3, the DNA is TGTGCCAGCAGTTGGGGGAGAACAGACTATGGCTACACCTTC.

With regard to this clonotype: A much larger clone sits a single nucleotide away, making a read error possible. The conserved phenylalanine or tryptophan is not found at the CDR3 terminus, so this likely reflects a read error. This chain uses TRBV5-1 with TRBJ1-2; D may be TRBD1 (5 bases). Trimming pared 0 bases from V and 5 bases from J, leaving 11 bases between. This CDR3 region has 14 residues. CDR1 and CDR2 (germline): SGHRS, YFSETQ. The CDR3 region has the DNA TGCGCCAGCAGCTTGGAAGGGGCCAGTTATGGCTACACCTTA. As protein: CASSLEGASYGYTL.